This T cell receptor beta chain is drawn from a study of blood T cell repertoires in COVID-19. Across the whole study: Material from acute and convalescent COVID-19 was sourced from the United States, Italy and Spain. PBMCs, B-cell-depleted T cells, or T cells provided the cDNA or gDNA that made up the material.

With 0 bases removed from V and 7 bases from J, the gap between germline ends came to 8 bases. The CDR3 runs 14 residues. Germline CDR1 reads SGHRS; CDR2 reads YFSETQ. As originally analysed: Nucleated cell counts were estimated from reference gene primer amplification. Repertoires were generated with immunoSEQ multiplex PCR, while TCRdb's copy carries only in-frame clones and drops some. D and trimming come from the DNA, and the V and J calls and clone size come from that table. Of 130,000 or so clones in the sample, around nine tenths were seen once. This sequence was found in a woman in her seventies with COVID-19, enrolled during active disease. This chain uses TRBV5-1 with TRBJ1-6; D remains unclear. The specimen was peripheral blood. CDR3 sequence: CASSLGHPNSPLHF. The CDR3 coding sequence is TGCGCCAGCAGCTTGGGACACCCCAATTCACCCCTCCACTTT.